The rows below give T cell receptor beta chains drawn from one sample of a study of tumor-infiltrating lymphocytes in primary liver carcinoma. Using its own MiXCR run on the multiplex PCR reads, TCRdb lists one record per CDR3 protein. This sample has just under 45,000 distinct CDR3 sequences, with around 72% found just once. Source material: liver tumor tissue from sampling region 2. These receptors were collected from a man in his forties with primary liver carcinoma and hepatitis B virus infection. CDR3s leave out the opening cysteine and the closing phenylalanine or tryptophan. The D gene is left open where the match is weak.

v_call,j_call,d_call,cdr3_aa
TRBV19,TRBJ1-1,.,ASSIPGHPSGAF
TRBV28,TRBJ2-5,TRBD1,TSSPSRGHRETQY
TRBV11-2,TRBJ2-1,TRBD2,ASNLGSGGWGERF
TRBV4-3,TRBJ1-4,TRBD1,ASSHIAGQWGEKLS
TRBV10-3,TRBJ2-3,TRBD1,AICAGRGRTDTQY
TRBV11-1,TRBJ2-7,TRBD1,ASSSPQGGAYEQY
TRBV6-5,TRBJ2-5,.,ASRGYQETQY
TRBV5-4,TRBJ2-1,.,ASSLGDVVNEQF
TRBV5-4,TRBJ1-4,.,ASSPGGGTNEKLF
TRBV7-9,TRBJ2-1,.,VSSPPF
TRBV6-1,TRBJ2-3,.,ASSEAIAVWGDTQY
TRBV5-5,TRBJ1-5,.,ASSLGPVMEHNQPQH
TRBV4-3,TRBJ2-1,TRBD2,ASSRSGGRANNEQS
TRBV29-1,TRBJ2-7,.,SLDRGYVDEQY
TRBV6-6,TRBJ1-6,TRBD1,AGTDTGGSSPLH
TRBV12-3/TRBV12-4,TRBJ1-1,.,PSGSTGSNTEAF
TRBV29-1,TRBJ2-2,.,NIDTLGNTGELF
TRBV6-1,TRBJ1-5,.,ARNLVRGGNRPQH
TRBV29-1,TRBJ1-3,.,RVEDQAGRYSGNTIY
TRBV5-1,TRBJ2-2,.,ASGPPGIAGEMF
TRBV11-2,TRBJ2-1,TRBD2,DSSTSGFYNGQS
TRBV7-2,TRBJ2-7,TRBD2,PSSPQAGGGAYEQY
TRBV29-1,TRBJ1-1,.,SETGRVNTEAF
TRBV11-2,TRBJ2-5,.,VRSLGVAFRLQETQY
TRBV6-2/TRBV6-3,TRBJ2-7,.,VSGEGGGTSHEQY
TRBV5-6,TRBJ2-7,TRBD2,ASSSGLAGGLHEQY
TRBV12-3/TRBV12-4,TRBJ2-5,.,ASSLIEGKTQY
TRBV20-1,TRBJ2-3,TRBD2,SAESREGQTAQY
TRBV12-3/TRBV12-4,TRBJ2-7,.,ISSSTYEQY
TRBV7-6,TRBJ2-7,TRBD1,ASGAGTGEQY
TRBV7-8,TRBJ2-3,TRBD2,ASSLRLAGGDTQY
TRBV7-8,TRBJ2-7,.,TSSAGGDEHY
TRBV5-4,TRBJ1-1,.,ASRIRLNTEAF